This entry is about one TCR beta chain. It was with a sample-barcoded 5' primer and a J-beta primer mix that a second PCR of roughly 7 to 12 cycles was run. TCRdb passed the 5' RACE reads through MiXCR, listing each CDR3 protein once. The data show approximately 670,000 distinct CDR3 sequences, 40% to 45% seen once. The sample is drawn from a study of blood T cells in healthy people across ages. Study-wide background: In model experiments, template switching was able to capture about one barcoded beta molecule for every two T cells that were present.

Trimming removed 7 bases at V and 0 bases at J, with 9 bases between. In germline, CDR1 is WSHSY, CDR2 SAAADI. This CDR3 has 13 residues. They isolated at least 6 million PBMCs from each sample. The sequence came from a man at least 80 years old in good health. The chain combines TRBV10-2 with TRBJ2-5; D not resolved. Sequenced input: blood. The CDR3 loop reads CASNGRDQETQYF. The CDR3 nucleotides read TGCGCCAGCAATGGAAGAGACCAAGAGACCCAGTACTTC.